Presented here are 8 T cell receptor beta chains from one specimen sequenced in a study of spatial heterogeneity in lung cancer. Study results and limitations: Expanded intratumoral alpha and beta TCR counts tracked tumor mutation counts.

The time point: sample taken at primary tumor resection. Antigens of these TCRs are unknown. One entry per CDR3 protein results from TCRdb running MiXCR on the 5' RACE reads. The data contain nearly 10,000 distinct CDR3 sequences, about 5.7% of them singletons. The sequenced sample was lung tumor tissue, obtained at surgery. The receptors derive from a male donor with early-stage non-small cell lung cancer.

By share, this clonotype ranks as medium-sized (0.01 to 0.1%). This beta chain is a stray read from a library made for alpha chains; its abundance is not meaningful. This rearrangement joins TRBV6-1 to TRBJ1-5; D is unresolved. There are 13 residues in the CDR3. V was pared by 8 bases and J by 1 base, with 9 bases between. Germline-derived CDR1 and CDR2 are MNHNS and SASEGT. The DNA for the CDR3 is TGTGCCAGCCTGGAGGGAAGCAATCAGCCCCAGCATTTT. Its protein product is CASLEGSNQPQHF.

This clonotype was observed many times. Since it is a stray read in a library aimed at alpha chains, this beta chain has a size that is not meaningful. The chain recombines TRBV6-2 or TRBV6-3 with TRBJ1-1; maybe TRBD1 (5 bases). Germline V gene data show CDR1 as MNHEY and CDR2 as SVGEGT. The CDR3 covers 14 residues. The V and J ends lost 6 bases and 2 bases respectively, with 13 bases between them. In nucleotides, the CDR3 is TGTGCCAGCAGATCAACGACAGTTAACACTGAAGCTTTCTTT. Its protein product is CASRSTTVNTEAFF.

This clonotype was recorded many times. Being off target in a library aimed at alpha chains, this beta chain has a size of little meaning. This chain connects TRBV7-9 to TRBJ2-2; 13 nucleotides agree with TRBD2. This CDR3 contains 23 residues. Germline assignment: CDR1 SEHNR and CDR2 FQNEAQ (reference sequence). With 4 bases clipped from V and 7 bases from J, the junction kept 27 bases outside the gene matches. DNA for the CDR3: TGTGCCAGCAGCTCGAGGCCCTACTACTGGCACACTAGCGGGAGGGCACAGGACGGGGAGCTGTTTTTT. This sequence encodes CASSSRPYYWHTSGRAQDGELFF.

This clonotype has at least ten counts. A library made for alpha chains picked up this beta chain off target, so its size means little. V gene TRBV3-1 combines with J gene TRBJ1-3, with 7 positions matching TRBD1. V lost 3 bases and J lost 5; bases outside the gene matches: 10. This CDR3 has 16 residues. Germline CDR1 and CDR2: LGHDT and YNNKEL (reference sequence). CDR3 sequence: CASSQRTGTARNTIYF. As DNA, the CDR3 is TGTGCCAGCAGCCAGCGAACCGGGACAGCGCGAAACACCATATATTTT.

This clonotype occurred many times. This beta chain lies outside the target of a library built for alpha chains; its clone size means little. This chain uses TRBV20-1 with TRBJ2-5; 7 nucleotides line up with TRBD1. There are 15 residues in the CDR3. Per the germline V gene, CDR1 is DFQATT and CDR2 is SNEGSKA (reference sequence). The ends lost 0 bases at V and 3 bases at J; junction bases unmatched: 7. The DNA of the CDR3 is TGCAGTGCTAGAGATCCCTCGACAGGGAAAGAGACCCAGTACTTC. Translating it yields CSARDPSTGKETQYF.

In its sample, this clonotype was seen many times. The library was designed around alpha chains, so this beta chain is a stray read whose abundance carries little weight. This chain joins TRBV20-1 and TRBJ2-3; D might be TRBD1 (6 bases). V gave up 0 bases and J gave up 0 bases, with 13 bases separating them. The length of the CDR3 is 16 residues. The germline V gene has CDR1 DFQATT and CDR2 SNEGSKA (reference sequence). The CDR3 region has the DNA TGCAGTGCTAGAGATTCAGCCAGGGGCAGCACAGATACGCAGTATTTT. This encodes CSARDSARGSTDTQYF.

There are many counts of this clonotype. The library was built for alpha chains, so this beta chain is an off-target read and its size means little. CDR3 sequence: CASSPETGNDEQFF. The CDR3 DNA sequence: TGTGCCAGCTCACCGGAGACAGGGAACGATGAGCAGTTCTTC. This chain joins TRBV18 and TRBJ2-1, with 7 bases fitting TRBD1. Trimming removed 3 bases from V and 8 bases from J; junction bases left unmatched: 7. The germline gives CDR1 KGHSH, CDR2 LQKENI. The CDR3 has 14 amino acids.

Points on this clonotype: Since it is a stray read in a library aimed at alpha chains, this beta chain has a size that is not meaningful. V and J are TRBV10-3 and TRBJ1-6; D not certain. The ends were cut back, 4 bases at V and 8 bases at J, with 9 bases in the middle. CDR3 size: 13 residues. Germline V gene lookup returns CDR1 ENHRY and CDR2 SYGVKD. The DNA for the CDR3 is TGTGCCATCAGTGTGGCAGAGGATTCACCCCTCCACTTT. Its protein is CAISVAEDSPLHF.